The 8 T cell receptor beta chains below all came from one sample that was sequenced in a study of beta chain features in type 1 diabetes. Reverse transcribing all isolated RNA meant expressed TCRB transcripts were sequenced. Sequencing used immunoSEQ multiplex PCR; TCRdb keeps in-frame clones, though not all of them. The repertoire has 300,000 to 450,000 clones, roughly a tenth of them found once; the top ten carry over 0.45%. For these receptors, no antigen is known. Study observations and caveats: Shorter TCRB CDR3s, moderately but significantly so, were found in Type 1 diabetes patients in all four CD4+ subsets.

Sequenced sample: central memory CD4+ T cells from blood. The receptors originated from a man aged 25 to 40 with type 1 diabetes.

The V gene is TRBV25-1, the J gene TRBJ2-3; D uncertain. The CDR3 length is 18 residues. CDR1 is MGHDK, CDR2 SYGVNS, per germline. V lost 1 base, J lost 2 bases, and 19 bases lay in between. The CDR3 is CASSEFRGRAGSTDTQYF. DNA for the CDR3: TGTGCCAGCAGTGAATTTAGAGGAAGGGCAGGATCCACAGATACGCAGTATTTT.

The rearrangement uses TRBV6-1 and TRBJ2-7; 7 nucleotides align to TRBD2. The germline V gene encodes CDR1 MNHNS and CDR2 SASEGT. The length of the CDR3 is 15 residues. J was trimmed by 2 bases and V by 3 bases; bases with no gene match: 7. Here the CDR3 reads CASSDSPGGAYEQYF. CDR3 DNA sequence: TGTGCCAGCAGTGATAGCCCGGGAGGCGCCTACGAGCAGTACTTC.

There are a few counts of this clone. Other DNA sequences of this sample code for an identical CDR3. The chain employs TRBV2 and TRBJ1-3; D is uncertain. Trimming removed 7 bases from V and 0 bases from J, with 7 bases in between. CDR1 and CDR2 (germline): SNHLY, FYNNEI. The CDR3 contains 13 residues. Here the CDR3 reads CASTLSSGNTIYF. DNA for the CDR3: TGTGCCAGCACCCTAAGCTCTGGAAACACCATATATTTT.

The chain joins TRBV28 to TRBJ2-6; D is unclear. The CDR3 extends over 15 amino acids. With 4 bases removed from V and 3 bases from J, the gap between germline ends came to 10 bases. Germline assignment: CDR1 MDHEN and CDR2 SYDVKM. CDR3 sequence reads: CASSSWVGGANVLTF. The CDR3 DNA is TGTGCCAGCAGTTCATGGGTCGGTGGGGCCAACGTCCTGACTTTC.

The rearrangement uses TRBV2 and TRBJ2-3; 9 bases match TRBD2. CDR1 is SNHLY and CDR2 is FYNNEI in the germline V gene. The V segment lost 3 bases and the J segment 5 bases; nucleotides outside the gene matches: 9. The CDR3 spans 16 residues. The CDR3 nucleotides are TGTGCCAGCAGTGAGCGGGGGGTAGCGGGAGTAGATACGCAGTATTTT. This sequence encodes CASSERGVAGVDTQYF.

This clone was recorded a few times. This chain's CDR3 is CASSLSDRATGELFF. CDR3 sequence (DNA): TGTGCCAGCAGCTTATCCGACAGGGCGACCGGGGAGCTGTTTTTT. The V and J genes are TRBV9 and TRBJ2-2; 7 nucleotides line up with TRBD1. Germline CDR1 is SGDLS and CDR2 is YYNGEE. The length of the CDR3 is 15 residues. Trimming at V came to 4 bases and at J to 5 bases, leaving 8 bases not matched to a gene.

CDR3 protein: CASSYLAPGDTQYF. The CDR3 DNA sequence: TGTGCCAGCAGTTACCTGGCTCCCGGGGATACGCAGTATTTT. This chain joins TRBV6-6 and TRBJ2-3; D uncertain. V was cut by 2 bases and J by 6 bases, with 12 bases left in between. The germline gives CDR1 MNHNY, CDR2 SVGAGI (reference sequence). CDR3 length equals 14 residues.

The gene calls are TRBV6-4 and TRBJ2-1; 11 bases are a match to TRBD2. Trimming at V came to 4 bases and at J to 4 bases, leaving 6 bases not matched to a gene. Germline CDR1 is MRHNA and CDR2 is SNTAGT. This CDR3 comprises 16 residues. CDR3 amino acids: CASSGSSGRSYNEQFF. The CDR3 DNA follows: TGTGCCAGCAGTGGGTCTAGCGGGAGGTCTTACAATGAGCAGTTCTTC.